This T cell receptor beta chain appears in the sequencing data of a study of T-cell memory formation after mild COVID-19. Trimming took off 7 bases at V and 2 bases at J, with 11 bases between the two ends. In germline, CDR1 is MNHEY, CDR2 SVGEGT. This CDR3 has 14 amino acids. A single record per CDR3 protein comes from TCRdb applying MiXCR to the 5' RACE reads. Here the sample spans under 600,000 distinct CDR3 sequences, roughly a fifth being singletons. Sequencing used PBMCs or a T cell subset sorted from them (not recorded which). J is TRBJ2-2 and V is TRBV6-2 or TRBV6-3; D remains ambiguous. The sequence derives from an adult woman who had mild COVID-19 (a few samples of this study predate the infection). Cell type and time point are not known. The CDR3 DNA reads TGTGCCAGCAAGGTTCTGATAAACACCGGGGAGCTGTTTTTT. It is translated as CASKVLINTGELFF.